This T cell receptor beta chain was sequenced in a study of neurological immune-mediated disorders. From 15-18 subjects, each sequencing run yielded over 180 million TCR-beta sequences. TCRdb itself ran the 5' RACE reads through MiXCR, one entry per CDR3 protein. Of some 80,000 distinct CDR3 sequences listed, 4.3% were seen once; the top ten hold less than 7.5%. This clonotype was detected ten times or more. The V end was cut by 5 bases, the J end by 2 bases, with 8 bases between. The CDR3 runs 13 residues. The V gene's germline CDR1 is SNHLY and CDR2 FYNNEI. Time point described: longitudinal time-point 3.

J is TRBJ2-3 and V is TRBV2; no reliable D call. This TCR was sampled from a woman aged 60-75 years with multiple sclerosis. Material: PBMCs. The CDR3 DNA reads as TGTGCCAGCAGTAAAGGTCCCACAGATACGCAGTATTTT. Encoded protein: CASSKGPTDTQYF.